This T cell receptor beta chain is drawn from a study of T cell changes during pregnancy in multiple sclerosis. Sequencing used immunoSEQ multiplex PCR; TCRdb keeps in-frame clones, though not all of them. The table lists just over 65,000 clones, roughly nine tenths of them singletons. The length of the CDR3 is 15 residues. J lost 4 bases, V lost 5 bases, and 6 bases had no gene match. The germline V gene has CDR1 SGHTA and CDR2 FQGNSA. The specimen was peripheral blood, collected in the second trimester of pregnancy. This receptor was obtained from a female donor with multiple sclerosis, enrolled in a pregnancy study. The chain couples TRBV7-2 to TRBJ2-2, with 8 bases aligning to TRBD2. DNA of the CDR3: TGTGCCAGCAGCGTAACTAGCGGTGGCACCGGGGAGCTGTTTTTT. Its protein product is CASSVTSGGTGELFF.